Listed below are T cell receptor beta chains from one sample, sequenced in a study of blood T cells in healthy people across ages. MiXCR, run by TCRdb on the 5' RACE reads, gives a single entry per CDR3 protein. The sample has around 670,000 distinct CDR3 sequences; 25% to 30% are singletons. The material sequenced was blood. All receptors derive from a woman older than 75 in good health. Both conserved end residues are part of each CDR3. A D gene is named only where the DNA matches it firmly. The size of a clone is reported for some rows only, either as once, few or many, or as a class for expanded clones.

clone size	J gene	D gene	V gene	CDR3 length	CDR3 DNA	CDR3 protein
few	TRBJ1-1	TRBD1	TRBV29-1	11	TGCAGCGCCGGGACAGGGGTTGAAGCTTTCTTT	CSAGTGVEAFF
NA	TRBJ2-5	NA	TRBV29-1	14	TGCAGCGTGCACCGGGACACAGCAAGGGAGACCCAGTACTTC	CSVHRDTARETQYF
few	TRBJ1-3	NA	TRBV4-2	16	TGTGCCAGCAGCCAAGCGGGCAGGGGTCGCGGAAACACCATATATTTT	CASSQAGRGRGNTIYF
many	TRBJ1-1	NA	TRBV5-8	11	TGTGCCAGCAGCTTGATGACTGAAGCTTTCTTT	CASSLMTEAFF
many	TRBJ1-4	NA	TRBV3-1	16	TGTGCCAGCAGCCAAGACTTTCGTCGCACGAATGAAAAACTGTTTTTT	CASSQDFRRTNEKLFF
NA	TRBJ2-3	NA	TRBV11-2	13	TGTGCCAGCAGCCCCGAGCAGCGAGATACGCAGTATTTT	CASSPEQRDTQYF
few	TRBJ1-5	TRBD1	TRBV4-2	15	TGTGCCAGCAGCCAAGATCAAACAGGGGATCAGCCCCAGCATTTT	CASSQDQTGDQPQHF
many	TRBJ1-4	NA	TRBV6-6	14	TGTGCCAGCAGTCTAGACGGGGTGGCAGAAAAACTGTTTTTT	CASSLDGVAEKLFF
many	TRBJ2-1	NA	TRBV18	17	TGTGCCAGCTCACCGCGGCTTGCGGGGGCCGGGGGCAATGAGCAGTTCTTC	CASSPRLAGAGGNEQFF
NA	TRBJ2-1	NA	TRBV20-1	14	TGCAGTGCTAGTCAGGTGGGGCGAGGAAATGAGCAGTTCTTC	CSASQVGRGNEQFF
many	TRBJ2-5	NA	TRBV2	12	TGTGCCAGCAGTAGACAGAAAGAGACCCAGTACTTC	CASSRQKETQYF
few	TRBJ1-5	NA	TRBV19	14	TGTGCCAGTAGTGTCCCAGGGAACAATCAGCCCCAGCATTTT	CASSVPGNNQPQHF
NA	TRBJ2-1	NA	TRBV4-2	16	TGTGCCAGCAGCCAAGTTGTAGGAGGATCCTACAATGAGCAGTTCTTC	CASSQVVGGSYNEQFF
NA	TRBJ2-2	NA	TRBV2	12	TGTGCCAGCAGTTACAGGACCGGGGAGCTGTTTTTT	CASSYRTGELFF
many	TRBJ1-2	NA	TRBV6-2/TRBV6-3	15	TGTGCCAGCAGTTACTCGGGGAGGGCGACCTATGGCTACACCTTC	CASSYSGRATYGYTF
NA	TRBJ1-5	NA	TRBV2	15	TGTGCCAGCAGTGACGACCGGGGCCTCAATCAGCCCCAGCATTTT	CASSDDRGLNQPQHF
NA	TRBJ1-4	TRBD1	TRBV5-5	15	TGTGCCAACAGCACCCGGGACAGGGCAGAGGAAAAACTGTTTTTT	CANSTRDRAEEKLFF
many	TRBJ2-7	TRBD2	TRBV15	17	TGTGCCACCAGCAGAGATCTCGCAGGGAGGGGTGGCTACGAGCAGTACTTC	CATSRDLAGRGGYEQYF
NA	TRBJ2-7	TRBD2	TRBV20-1	16	TGCAGTGCCAGCCTAGCGGGGGGCAGGTCCTACAATGAGCAGTACTTC	CSASLAGGRSYNEQYF
many	TRBJ1-4	TRBD1	TRBV5-6	17	TGTGCCAGCAGCCTCCTACAGGGGACTGCAACTAATGAAAAACTGTTTTTT	CASSLLQGTATNEKLFF
many	TRBJ2-6	NA	TRBV9	15	TGTGCCAGCAGCGTGGACATCTCTGGGGCCAACGTCCTGACTTTC	CASSVDISGANVLTF
many	TRBJ2-1	NA	TRBV4-1	17	TGCGCCAGCAGCCAAGGGGGGGGCGGAAATTCCTACAATGAGCAGTTCTTC	CASSQGGGGNSYNEQFF
many	TRBJ1-2	TRBD1	TRBV6-2/TRBV6-3	14	TGTGCCAGCCGACCGACAGGGACGATCTATGGCTACACCTTC	CASRPTGTIYGYTF
NA	TRBJ2-2	NA	TRBV25-1	15	TGTGCCAGCAGTGGAAGGGGGGCGAAGGCCGGGGAGCTGTTTTTT	CASSGRGAKAGELFF
NA	TRBJ2-3	NA	TRBV12-3/TRBV12-4	13	TGTGCCAGCAGTTTAAGGGGAGCGGATGTGCAGTATTTT	CASSLRGADVQYF
NA	TRBJ1-1	TRBD1	TRBV6-2/TRBV6-3	21	TGTGCCAGCAGCGAAATTATCGGGACAGGGGTTCGACCTCCCGAGAACACTGAAGCTTTCTTT	CASSEIIGTGVRPPENTEAFF
few	TRBJ1-4	NA	TRBV5-1	14	TGCGCCAGCGGCACCGACATTCCTAATGAAAAACTGTTTTTT	CASGTDIPNEKLFF
NA	TRBJ2-7	TRBD1	TRBV30	15	TGTGCCTGGAGTACAGGGACAGGGGGATTCGACGAGCAGTACTTC	CAWSTGTGGFDEQYF